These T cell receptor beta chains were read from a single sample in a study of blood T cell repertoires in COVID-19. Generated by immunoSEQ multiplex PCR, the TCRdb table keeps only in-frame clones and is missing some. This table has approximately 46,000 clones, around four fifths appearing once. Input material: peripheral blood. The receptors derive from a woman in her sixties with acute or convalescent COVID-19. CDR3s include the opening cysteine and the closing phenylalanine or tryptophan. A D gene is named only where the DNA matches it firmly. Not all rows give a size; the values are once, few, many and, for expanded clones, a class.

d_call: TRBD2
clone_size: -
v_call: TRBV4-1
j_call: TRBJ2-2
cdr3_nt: TGCGCCAGCAGACCGGGACTAGCGCTACTCTCGAACACCGGGGAGCTGTTTTTT
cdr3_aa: CASRPGLALLSNTGELFF

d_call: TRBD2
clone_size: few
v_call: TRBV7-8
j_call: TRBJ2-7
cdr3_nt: TGTGCCAGCAGCTTAGTTTCCGGGAGCGGGATGTACGAGCAGTACTTC
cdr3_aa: CASSLVSGSGMYEQYF

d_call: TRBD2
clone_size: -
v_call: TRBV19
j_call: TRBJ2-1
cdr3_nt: TGTGCCAGTAAAGAACCAGCGGGAGTCTACAATGAGCAGTTCTTC
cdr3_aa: CASKEPAGVYNEQFF

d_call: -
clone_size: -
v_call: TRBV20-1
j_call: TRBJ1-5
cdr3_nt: TGCAGTGCCAGTAGCGGGGGTGAGGATCAGCCCCAGCATTTT
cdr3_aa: CSASSGGEDQPQHF

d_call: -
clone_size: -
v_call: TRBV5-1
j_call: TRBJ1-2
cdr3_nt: TGCGCCAGCAGCTTGAACCCCGGGACACTTAATGGCTACACCTTC
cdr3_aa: CASSLNPGTLNGYTF

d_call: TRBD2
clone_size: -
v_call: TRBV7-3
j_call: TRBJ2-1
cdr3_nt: TGTGCCAGCAGCTTAACCAGCGGGGGGCGTTCCTACAATGAGCAGTTCTTC
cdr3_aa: CASSLTSGGRSYNEQFF

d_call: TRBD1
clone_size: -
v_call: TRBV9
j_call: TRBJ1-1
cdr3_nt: TGTGCCAGCACCCGCGAGGGGGCGAACACTGAAGCTTTCTTT
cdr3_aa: CASTREGANTEAFF

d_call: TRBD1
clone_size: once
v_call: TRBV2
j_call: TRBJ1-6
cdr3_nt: TGTGCCTCTCACCCGGGGACAGGGAGTTCACCCCTCCACTTT
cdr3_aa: CASHPGTGSSPLHF

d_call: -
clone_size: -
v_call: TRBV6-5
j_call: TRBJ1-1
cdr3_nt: TGTGCCAGCAAGGTCCAGGGGAACACTGAAGCTTTCTTT
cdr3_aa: CASKVQGNTEAFF

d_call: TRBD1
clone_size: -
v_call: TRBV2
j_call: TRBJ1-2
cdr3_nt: TGTGCCAGCACTCTCGAGGGACAGGGAGGCTACACCTTC
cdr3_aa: CASTLEGQGGYTF

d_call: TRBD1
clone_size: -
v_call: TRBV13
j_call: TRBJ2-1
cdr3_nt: TGTGCCAGCAGCTTCGGGGACAGGGATCGCAATGAGCAGTTCTTC
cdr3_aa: CASSFGDRDRNEQFF

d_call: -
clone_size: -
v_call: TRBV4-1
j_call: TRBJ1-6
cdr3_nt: TGCGCCAGCAGCCAGTCCACAGGGCGCCGTTATAATTCACCCCTCCACTTT
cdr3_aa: CASSQSTGRRYNSPLHF

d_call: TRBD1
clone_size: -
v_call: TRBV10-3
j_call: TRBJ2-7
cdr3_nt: TGTGCCATCAGGGGGACAGTGAATGAGCAGTACTTC
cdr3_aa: CAIRGTVNEQYF

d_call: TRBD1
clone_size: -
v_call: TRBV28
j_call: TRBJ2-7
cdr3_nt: TGTGCCAGCAGTTCTATCCGACAGGGGACTCCTTTTGGGCAGTACTTC
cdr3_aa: CASSSIRQGTPFGQYF

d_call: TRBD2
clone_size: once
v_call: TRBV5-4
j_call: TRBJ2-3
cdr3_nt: TGTGCCAGCAGCTTTTTAACAGCGGGGAGCGGTACGCAGTATTTT
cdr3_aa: CASSFLTAGSGTQYF

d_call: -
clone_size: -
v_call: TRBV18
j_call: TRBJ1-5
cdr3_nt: TGTGCCAGCTCACCAGGGGAGGTTAGCCAGCCCCAGCATTTT
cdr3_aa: CASSPGEVSQPQHF

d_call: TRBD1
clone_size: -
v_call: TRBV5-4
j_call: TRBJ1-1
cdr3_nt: TGTGCCAGCAGCCCGGGACAGGGGGTAGGGAACACTGAAGCTTTCTTT
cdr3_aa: CASSPGQGVGNTEAFF

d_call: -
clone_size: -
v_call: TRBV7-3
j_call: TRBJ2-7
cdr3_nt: TGTGCCAGCAGCTTAACAGGGGGTGAGCAGTACTTC
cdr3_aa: CASSLTGGEQYF

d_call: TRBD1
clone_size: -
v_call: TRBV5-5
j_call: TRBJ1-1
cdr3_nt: TGTGCCAGCAGCTTGACGATGCCGGGCACAGGGGGTTTTGAAGCTTTCTTT
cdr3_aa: CASSLTMPGTGGFEAFF

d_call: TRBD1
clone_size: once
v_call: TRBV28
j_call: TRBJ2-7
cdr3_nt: TGTGCCAGCAGGGCCGGGACAGGGGGCTCCTACGAGCAGTACTTC
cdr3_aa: CASRAGTGGSYEQYF

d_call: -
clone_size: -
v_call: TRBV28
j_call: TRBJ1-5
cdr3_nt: TGTGCCGGGCTCGGGACAACCGGGCCCCAGCATTTT
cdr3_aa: CAGLGTTGPQHF

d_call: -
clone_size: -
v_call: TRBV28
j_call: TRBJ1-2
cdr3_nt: TGTGCCAGCAATCCAGGGCCCTATGGTTACACCTTC
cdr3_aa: CASNPGPYGYTF

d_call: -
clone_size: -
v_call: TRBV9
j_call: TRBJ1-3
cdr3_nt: TGTGCCAGCAGCGTAGCTACGGGGACACCCGAGTTGGCGGGAAACACCATATATTTT
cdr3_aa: CASSVATGTPELAGNTIYF

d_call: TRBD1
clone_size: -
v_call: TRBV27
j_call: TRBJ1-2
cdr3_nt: TGTGCCAGCAGTTTGGCTGCGACAGGGGTCTATGGCTACACCTTC
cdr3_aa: CASSLAATGVYGYTF

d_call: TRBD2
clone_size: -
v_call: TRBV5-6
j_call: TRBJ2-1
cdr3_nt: TGTGCCAGCAGCTTGGTAGCGGGAGAGCAGTTCTTC
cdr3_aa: CASSLVAGEQFF

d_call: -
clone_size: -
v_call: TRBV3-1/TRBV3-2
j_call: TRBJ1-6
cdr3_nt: TGTGCCAGCAGCGTAAGGGCGGGCAATTCACCCCTCCACTTT
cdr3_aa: CASSVRAGNSPLHF

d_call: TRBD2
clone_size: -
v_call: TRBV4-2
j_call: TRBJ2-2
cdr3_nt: TGTGCCAGCAGCCAAGATGCGTCTAGCGGGAACACCGGGGAGCTGTTTTTT
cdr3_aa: CASSQDASSGNTGELFF